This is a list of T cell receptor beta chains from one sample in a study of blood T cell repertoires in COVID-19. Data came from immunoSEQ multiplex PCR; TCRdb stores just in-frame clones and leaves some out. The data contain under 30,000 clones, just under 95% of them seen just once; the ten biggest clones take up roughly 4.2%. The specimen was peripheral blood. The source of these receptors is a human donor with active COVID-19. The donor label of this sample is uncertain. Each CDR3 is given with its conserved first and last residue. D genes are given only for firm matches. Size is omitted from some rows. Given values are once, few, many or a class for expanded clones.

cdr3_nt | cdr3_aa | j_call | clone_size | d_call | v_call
TGCGCCAGCAGCCAAGGTCCCGATAGAGAAGAGCAGTTCTTC | CASSQGPDREEQFF | TRBJ2-1 | - | - | TRBV4-1
TGCGCCAGCAGCCAGCCAGACAGGGGCGCAAACAATGAGCAGTTCTTC | CASSQPDRGANNEQFF | TRBJ2-1 | - | TRBD1 | TRBV4-1
TGTGCCAGCAGCGGGCGACATGAGAGCTACACCTTC | CASSGRHESYTF | TRBJ1-2 | - | - | TRBV9
TGCGCCAGCAGCGTCACCGGTGGGGCCCCCTACGAGCAGTACTTC | CASSVTGGAPYEQYF | TRBJ2-7 | - | - | TRBV5-1
TGTGCCAGCAGTCAACTAGCGGGTGGCTACGAGCAGTACTTC | CASSQLAGGYEQYF | TRBJ2-7 | - | TRBD2 | TRBV11-2
TGTGCCAGCAGTCAACGAGTGAACCTTAATGAAAAACTGTTTTTT | CASSQRVNLNEKLFF | TRBJ1-4 | - | - | TRBV6-5
TGTGCCAGCAGCCTCGGCGAGAGGGCCGACAATGAGCAGTTCTTC | CASSLGERADNEQFF | TRBJ2-1 | once | - | TRBV7-9
TGTGCCAGCAGCCACCCTCGTCGTCTAGCAGACAATGAGCAGTTCTTC | CASSHPRRLADNEQFF | TRBJ2-1 | - | - | TRBV3-1/TRBV3-2
TGTGCCAGTAGTCAAGGGGGATTCGTCACCGGGGAGCTGTTTTTT | CASSQGGFVTGELFF | TRBJ2-2 | - | - | TRBV19
TGTGCCAGCGGCAAACCCGAGCCCGTAACAGGGTCCGGTCAGCCCCAGCATTTT | CASGKPEPVTGSGQPQHF | TRBJ1-5 | - | - | TRBV21-1
TGTGCCAGCAGTCAAGGGGCCCCCTACGAGCAGTACTTC | CASSQGAPYEQYF | TRBJ2-7 | - | - | TRBV6-6
TGTGCCAGCAGCCGCAGGGCCAGCGGGAGCACAGATACGCAGTATTTT | CASSRRASGSTDTQYF | TRBJ2-3 | - | - | TRBV7-6
TGCGCCAGCAGCTTGGAGGGCAGGGGCTCAGATACGCAGTATTTT | CASSLEGRGSDTQYF | TRBJ2-3 | - | - | TRBV5-1
TGTGCCAGCAGGCTACAGGGTTGGAACACTGAAGCTTTCTTT | CASRLQGWNTEAFF | TRBJ1-1 | - | - | TRBV3-1/TRBV3-2
TGTGCCAGCAGTTACGGGGACAATCATCATCAGCCCCAGCATTTT | CASSYGDNHHQPQHF | TRBJ1-5 | - | - | TRBV6-2/TRBV6-3
TGTGCCAGCAGGCCACTGGACATCTATGGCTACACCTTC | CASRPLDIYGYTF | TRBJ1-2 | - | - | TRBV6-5
TGTGCCAGCACCTCATCACAGACTAGCGGATTTACTACGTTC | CASTSSQTSGFTTF | TRBJ2-7 | - | TRBD2 | TRBV6-5
TGTGCCAGCAGCGTATACCTTATGACAGAGCAGTACTTC | CASSVYLMTEQYF | TRBJ2-7 | - | - | TRBV9
TGTGCCAGCAGCTTAGGACGAAGCGGGGCCACCGGGGAGCTGTTTTTT | CASSLGRSGATGELFF | TRBJ2-2 | - | TRBD2 | TRBV7-2
TGTGCCAGCTCACCAGGATTAGCCGGCTACACCTTC | CASSPGLAGYTF | TRBJ1-2 | - | - | TRBV18
TGTGCCAGCAGCTCAAAGGGGTCTGGAAACACCATATATTTT | CASSSKGSGNTIYF | TRBJ1-3 | once | - | TRBV5-4
TGTGCCAGCTCATCCCGGACTAGCGGGAGTGGGGGTGAGCAGTTCTTC | CASSSRTSGSGGEQFF | TRBJ2-1 | - | TRBD2 | TRBV18
TGTGCCAGCAGCTTAGTGGCAGGGCTGAACACTGAAGCTTTCTTT | CASSLVAGLNTEAFF | TRBJ1-1 | - | - | TRBV7-9
TGCGCCAGCAGCTACGGGACAGGGGGAAACACCATATATTTT | CASSYGTGGNTIYF | TRBJ1-3 | - | TRBD1 | TRBV5-1
TGTGCCAGCAGCATCAATAGCGGGGGGACCGTGGGAGAGCAGTACTTC | CASSINSGGTVGEQYF | TRBJ2-7 | - | TRBD2 | TRBV7-2
TGTGCCAGCAGTAGGACAGCGTTCGCCACCGGGGAGCTGTTTTTT | CASSRTAFATGELFF | TRBJ2-2 | - | - | TRBV28
TGTGCCAGCAGGACTAGCGGAAATTCGGGTGAGCAGTTCTTC | CASRTSGNSGEQFF | TRBJ2-1 | - | TRBD2 | TRBV27
TGTGCCAGCAGTTTATGGGGCCAGGGCAACACAGATACGCAGTATTTT | CASSLWGQGNTDTQYF | TRBJ2-3 | - | - | TRBV28
TGTGCCAGCAGCGTAGGGCAGCGCTCTGGAAACACCATATATTTT | CASSVGQRSGNTIYF | TRBJ1-3 | - | - | TRBV9
TGTGCCAGCAGCTTAGTTGCAGGAGGGGACGGTTCACCCCTCCACTTT | CASSLVAGGDGSPLHF | TRBJ1-6 | - | - | TRBV7-9
TGTGCCAGCAGCGGGGGGCTCAGCACTGAAGCTTTCTTT | CASSGGLSTEAFF | TRBJ1-1 | - | - | TRBV27
TGCGCCAGCTCCCGGGACAGGGTCCCCCAAGAGACCCAGTACTTC | CASSRDRVPQETQYF | TRBJ2-5 | once | TRBD1 | TRBV5-1
TGCAGCGCCCTGACAGGGTTCGAAGGCAATCAGCCCCAGCATTTT | CSALTGFEGNQPQHF | TRBJ1-5 | - | TRBD1 | TRBV29-1
TGCGCCAGCAGTGAGAGGGGCAGGGGTGACACTGAAGCTTTCTTT | CASSERGRGDTEAFF | TRBJ1-1 | - | - | TRBV10-2
TGTGCCAGTAGTACTTCGACAGCGGAGGGCAAAAACATTCAGTACTTC | CASSTSTAEGKNIQYF | TRBJ2-4 | - | - | TRBV19
TGTGCCAGCAGTCGGATCGGGACTAGCGGCTACAATGAGCAGTTCTTC | CASSRIGTSGYNEQFF | TRBJ2-1 | - | TRBD2 | TRBV3-1/TRBV3-2